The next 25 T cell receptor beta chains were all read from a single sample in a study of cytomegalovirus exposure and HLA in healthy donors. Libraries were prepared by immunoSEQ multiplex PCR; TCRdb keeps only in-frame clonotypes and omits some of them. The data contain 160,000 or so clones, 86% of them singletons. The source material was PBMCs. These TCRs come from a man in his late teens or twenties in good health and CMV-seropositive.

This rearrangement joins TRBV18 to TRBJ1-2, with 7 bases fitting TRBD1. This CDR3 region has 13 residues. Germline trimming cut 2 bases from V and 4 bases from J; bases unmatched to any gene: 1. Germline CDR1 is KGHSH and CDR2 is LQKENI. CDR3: CASSPDRVYGYTF. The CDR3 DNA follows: TGTGCCAGCTCACCAGACAGGGTCTATGGCTACACCTTC.

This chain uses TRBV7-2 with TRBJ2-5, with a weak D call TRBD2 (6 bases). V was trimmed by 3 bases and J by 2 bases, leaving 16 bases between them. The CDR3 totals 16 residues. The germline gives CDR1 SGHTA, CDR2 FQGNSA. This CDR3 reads CASSFGVAEGQETQYF. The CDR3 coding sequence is TGTGCCAGCAGCTTTGGGGTAGCGGAGGGACAAGAGACCCAGTACTTC.

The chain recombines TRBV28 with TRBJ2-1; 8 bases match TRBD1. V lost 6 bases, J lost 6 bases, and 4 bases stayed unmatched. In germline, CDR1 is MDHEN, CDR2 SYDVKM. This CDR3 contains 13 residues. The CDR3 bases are TGTGCCAGCAGAAACAGGGGGGCCAATGAGCAGTTCTTC. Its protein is CASRNRGANEQFF. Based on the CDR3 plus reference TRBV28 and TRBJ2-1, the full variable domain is DVKVTQSSRYLVKRTGEKVFLECVQDMDHENMFWYRQDPGLGLRLIYFSYDVKMKEKGDIPEGYSVSREKKERFSLILESASTNQTSMYLCASRNRGANEQFFGPGTRLTVL.

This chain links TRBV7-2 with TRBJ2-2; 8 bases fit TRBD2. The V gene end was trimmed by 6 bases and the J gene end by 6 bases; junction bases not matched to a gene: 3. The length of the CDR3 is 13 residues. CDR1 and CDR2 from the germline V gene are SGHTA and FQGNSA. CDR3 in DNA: TGTGCCAGCAGGGCGGGGGGAGCCGGGGAGCTGTTTTTT. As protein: CASRAGGAGELFF.

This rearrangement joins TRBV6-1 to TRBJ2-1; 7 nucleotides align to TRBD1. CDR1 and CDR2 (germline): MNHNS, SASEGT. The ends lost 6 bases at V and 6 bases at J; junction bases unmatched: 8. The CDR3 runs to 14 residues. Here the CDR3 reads CASRLGQVSNEQFF. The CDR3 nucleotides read TGTGCCAGCAGACTCGGACAGGTGTCCAATGAGCAGTTCTTC.

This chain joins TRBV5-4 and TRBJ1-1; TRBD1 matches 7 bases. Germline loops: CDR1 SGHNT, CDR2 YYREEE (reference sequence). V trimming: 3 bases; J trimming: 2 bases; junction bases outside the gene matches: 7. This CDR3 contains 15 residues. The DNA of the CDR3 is TGTGCCAGCAGCTCCGGGACAGCCCTTAACACTGAAGCTTTCTTT. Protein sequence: CASSSGTALNTEAFF.

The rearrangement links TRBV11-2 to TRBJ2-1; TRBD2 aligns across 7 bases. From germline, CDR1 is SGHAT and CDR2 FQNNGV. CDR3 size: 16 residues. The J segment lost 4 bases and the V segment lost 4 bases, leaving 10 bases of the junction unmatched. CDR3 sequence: CASSSPSGTLYNEQFF. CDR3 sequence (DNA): TGTGCCAGCAGCTCCCCCAGCGGGACCCTTTACAATGAGCAGTTCTTC.

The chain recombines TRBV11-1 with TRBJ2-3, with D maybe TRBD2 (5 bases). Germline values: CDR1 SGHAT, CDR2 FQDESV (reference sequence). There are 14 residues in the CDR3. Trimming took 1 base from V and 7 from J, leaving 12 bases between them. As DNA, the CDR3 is TGTGCCAGCAGCTTAGTAACTCTCGGGAATACGCAGTATTTT. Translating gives CASSLVTLGNTQYF.

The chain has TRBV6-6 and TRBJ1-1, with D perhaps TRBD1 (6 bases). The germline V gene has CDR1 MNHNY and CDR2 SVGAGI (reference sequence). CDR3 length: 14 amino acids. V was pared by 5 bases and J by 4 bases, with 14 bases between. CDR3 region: CASSTTGLGTEAFF. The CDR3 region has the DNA TGTGCCAGCAGTACGACAGGATTGGGCACTGAAGCTTTCTTT.

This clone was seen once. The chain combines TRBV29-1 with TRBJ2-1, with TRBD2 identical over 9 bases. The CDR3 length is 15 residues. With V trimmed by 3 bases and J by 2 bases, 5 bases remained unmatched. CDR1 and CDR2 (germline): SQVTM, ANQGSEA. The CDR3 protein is CSVEEGGRAYNEQFF. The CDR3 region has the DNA TGCAGCGTTGAGGAGGGCGGGAGGGCCTACAATGAGCAGTTCTTC.

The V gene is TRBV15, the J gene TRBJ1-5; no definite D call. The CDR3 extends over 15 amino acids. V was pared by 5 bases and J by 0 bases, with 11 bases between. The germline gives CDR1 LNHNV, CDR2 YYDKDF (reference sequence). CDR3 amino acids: CATSPGWSSNQPQHF. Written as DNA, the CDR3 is TGTGCCACCAGCCCCGGGTGGAGTAGCAATCAGCCCCAGCATTTT.

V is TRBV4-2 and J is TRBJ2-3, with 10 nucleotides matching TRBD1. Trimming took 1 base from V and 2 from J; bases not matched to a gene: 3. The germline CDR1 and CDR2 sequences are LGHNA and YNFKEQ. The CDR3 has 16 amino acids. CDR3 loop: CASSQAGQGHTDTQYF. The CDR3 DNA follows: TGTGCCAGCAGCCAAGCGGGACAGGGGCACACAGATACGCAGTATTTT.

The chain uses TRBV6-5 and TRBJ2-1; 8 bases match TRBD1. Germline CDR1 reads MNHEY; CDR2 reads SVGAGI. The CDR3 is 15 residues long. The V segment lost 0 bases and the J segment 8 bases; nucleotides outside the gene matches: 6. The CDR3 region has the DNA TGTGCCAGCAGTTACTCGGGCAGGGGGCTTGATGAGCAGTTCTTC. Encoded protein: CASSYSGRGLDEQFF.

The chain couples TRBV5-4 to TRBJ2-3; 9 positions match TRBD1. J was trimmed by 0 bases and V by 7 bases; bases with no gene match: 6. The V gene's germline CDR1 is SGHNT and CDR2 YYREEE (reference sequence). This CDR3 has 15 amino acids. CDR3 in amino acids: CASGPGTGSTDTQYF. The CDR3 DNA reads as TGTGCCAGCGGTCCCGGGACAGGGAGCACAGATACGCAGTATTTT.

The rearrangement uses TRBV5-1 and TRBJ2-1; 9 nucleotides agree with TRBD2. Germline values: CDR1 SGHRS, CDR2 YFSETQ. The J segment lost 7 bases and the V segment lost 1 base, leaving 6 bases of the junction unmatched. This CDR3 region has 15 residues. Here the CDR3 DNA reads TGCGCCAGCAGCTTGCGAGCAGCGGGGGGAAATGAGCAGTTCTTC. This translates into CASSLRAAGGNEQFF.

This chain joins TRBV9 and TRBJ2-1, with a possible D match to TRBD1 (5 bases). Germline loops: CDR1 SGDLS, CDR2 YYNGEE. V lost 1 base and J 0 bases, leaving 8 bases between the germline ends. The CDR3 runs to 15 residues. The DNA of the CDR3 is TGTGCCAGCAGCGTAAGGGGCGGCTCCTACAATGAGCAGTTCTTC. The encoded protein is CASSVRGGSYNEQFF. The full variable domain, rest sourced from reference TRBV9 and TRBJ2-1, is DSGVTQTPKHLITATGQRVTLRCSPRSGDLSVYWYQQSLDQGLQFLIQYYNGEERAKGNILERFSAQQFPDLHSELNLSSLELGDSALYFCASSVRGGSYNEQFFGPGTRLTVL.

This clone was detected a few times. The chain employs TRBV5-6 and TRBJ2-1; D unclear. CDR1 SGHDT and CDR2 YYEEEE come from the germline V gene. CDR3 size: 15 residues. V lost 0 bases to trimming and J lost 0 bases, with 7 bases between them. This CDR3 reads CASSLGPSSYNEQFF. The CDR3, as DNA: TGTGCCAGCAGCTTGGGACCTAGCTCCTACAATGAGCAGTTCTTC. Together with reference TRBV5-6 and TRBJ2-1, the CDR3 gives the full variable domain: DAGVTQSPTHLIKTRGQQVTLRCSPKSGHDTVSWYQQALGQGPQFIFQYYEEEERQRGNFPDRFSGHQFPNYSSELNVNALLLGDSALYLCASSLGPSSYNEQFFGPGTRLTVL.

In DNA, the CDR3 is TGTGCCAGCAGCTTTTTTAAAGGCGGTCGCACAGATACGCAGTATTTT. Protein product: CASSFFKGGRTDTQYF. V usage is TRBV7-9 and J usage is TRBJ2-3, with D hard to call. The V gene lost 3 bases and the J gene lost 1 base, with 14 bases spanning the gap. CDR1 and CDR2 (germline): SEHNR, FQNEAQ (reference sequence). The CDR3 consists of 16 residues. Combining the CDR3 with reference TRBV7-9 and TRBJ2-3 gives the whole variable domain DTGVSQNPRHKITKRGQNVTFRCDPISEHNRLYWYRQTLGQGPEFLTYFQNEAQLEKSRLLSDRFSAERPKGSFSTLEIQRTEQGDSAMYLCASSFFKGGRTDTQYFGPGTRLTVL.

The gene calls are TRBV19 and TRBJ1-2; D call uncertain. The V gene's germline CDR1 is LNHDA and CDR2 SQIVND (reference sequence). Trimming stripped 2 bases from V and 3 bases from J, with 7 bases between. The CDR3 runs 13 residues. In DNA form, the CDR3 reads TGTGCCAGTAGTATAATACTGGACTATGGCTACACCTTC. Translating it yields CASSIILDYGYTF.

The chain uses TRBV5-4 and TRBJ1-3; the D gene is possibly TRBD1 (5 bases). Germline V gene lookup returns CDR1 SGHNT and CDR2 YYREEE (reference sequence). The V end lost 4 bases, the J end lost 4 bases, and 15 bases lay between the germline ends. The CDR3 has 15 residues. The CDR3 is CASSRHGDWGNTIYF. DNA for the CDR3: TGTGCCAGCAGCCGCCATGGGGACTGGGGAAACACCATATATTTT.

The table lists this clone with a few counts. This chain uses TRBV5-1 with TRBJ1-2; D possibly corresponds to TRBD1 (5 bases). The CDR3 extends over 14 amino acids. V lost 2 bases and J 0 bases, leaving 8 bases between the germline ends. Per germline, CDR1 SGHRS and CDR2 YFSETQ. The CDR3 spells CASSFGGTNYGYTF. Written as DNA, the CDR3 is TGCGCCAGCAGCTTTGGGGGGACTAACTATGGCTACACCTTC.

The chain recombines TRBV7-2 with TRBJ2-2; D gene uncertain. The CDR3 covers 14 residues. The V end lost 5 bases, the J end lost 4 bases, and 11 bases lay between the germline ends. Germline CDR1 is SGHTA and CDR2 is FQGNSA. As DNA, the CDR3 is TGTGCCAGCAGCGCCCGCGGTGGCACCGGGGAGCTGTTTTTT. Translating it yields CASSARGGTGELFF.

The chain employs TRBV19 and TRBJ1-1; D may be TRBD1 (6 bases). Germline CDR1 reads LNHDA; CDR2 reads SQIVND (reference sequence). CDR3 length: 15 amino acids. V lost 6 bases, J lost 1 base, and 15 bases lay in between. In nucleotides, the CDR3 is TGTGCCAGTAGATCAGGGGCGTTTGGGAACACTGAAGCTTTCTTT. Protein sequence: CASRSGAFGNTEAFF.

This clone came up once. The CDR3 DNA follows: TGTGCCAGCTCACCTGGGACAGGGTCCTCCTACGAGCAGTACTTC. Its protein product is CASSPGTGSSYEQYF. The genes are TRBV18 and TRBJ2-7, with 9 bases that match TRBD1. The CDR3 covers 15 residues. The germline CDR1 and CDR2 sequences are KGHSH and LQKENI. The J segment lost 0 bases and the V segment lost 3 bases, leaving 3 bases of the junction unmatched. Using reference TRBV18 and TRBJ2-7 for the parts outside the CDR3, the full variable domain is NAGVMQNPRHLVRRRGQEARLRCSPMKGHSHVYWYRQLPEEGLKFMVYLQKENIIDESGMPKERFSAEFPKEGPSILRIQQVVRGDSAAYFCASSPGTGSSYEQYFGPGTRLTVT.

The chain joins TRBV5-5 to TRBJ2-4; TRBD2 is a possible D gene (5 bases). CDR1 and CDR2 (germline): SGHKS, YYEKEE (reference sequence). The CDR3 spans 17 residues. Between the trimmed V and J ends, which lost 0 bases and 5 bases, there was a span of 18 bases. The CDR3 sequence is CASSLAAGSLSQNIQYF. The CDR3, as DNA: TGTGCCAGCAGCTTGGCGGCGGGCTCCCTTTCCCAAAACATTCAGTACTTC.